This entry lists 10 T cell receptor beta chains sequenced from one sample in a study of blood T cell repertoires in COVID-19. Measured with immunoSEQ multiplex PCR; TCRdb has only the in-frame clones, and not every one. This table has about 300,000 clones, approximately 90% appearing once. Input material: PBMCs or T cells enriched from blood (not recorded which). The receptors stem from a woman younger than 45 who had recovered from COVID-19.

This rearrangement joins TRBV6-5 to TRBJ1-4; the match to TRBD1 covers 7 bases. CDR3 size: 14 residues. Trimming took 5 bases from V and 7 from J; bases not matched to a gene: 7. From germline, CDR1 is MNHEY and CDR2 SVGAGI. The CDR3 reads CASSLTGRGEKLFF. CDR3 DNA sequence: TGTGCCAGCAGTCTGACAGGGCGGGGTGAAAAACTGTTTTTT.

This chain links TRBV6-5 with TRBJ1-1; 9 nucleotides match TRBD1. This CDR3 spans 14 amino acids. Germline loops: CDR1 MNHEY, CDR2 SVGAGI. The V gene end was trimmed by 6 bases and the J gene end by 12 bases; junction bases not matched to a gene: 14. CDR3 amino acids: CASRDRGAQTEPFF. In DNA form, the CDR3 reads TGTGCCAGCAGGGACAGGGGCGCTCAAACCGAACCTTTCTTT.

The genes are TRBV5-6 and TRBJ2-2, with D perhaps matching TRBD1 (5 bases). Trimming left V 1 base short and J 6 bases short, with 13 bases between. CDR3 length: 15 amino acids. Per the germline V gene, CDR1 is SGHDT and CDR2 is YYEEEE. The CDR3, as DNA: TGTGCCAGCAGCTTGAAACCTACAGGATCCGGGGAGCTGTTTTTT. Its translation: CASSLKPTGSGELFF. The variable domain in full, completed from reference TRBV5-6 and TRBJ2-2, reads DAGVTQSPTHLIKTRGQQVTLRCSPKSGHDTVSWYQQALGQGPQFIFQYYEEEERQRGNFPDRFSGHQFPNYSSELNVNALLLGDSALYLCASSLKPTGSGELFFGEGSRLTVL.

The chain employs TRBV7-2 and TRBJ2-1, with 9 positions matching TRBD2. J was trimmed by 9 bases and V by 6 bases; bases with no gene match: 9. CDR1 SGHTA and CDR2 FQGNSA come from the germline V gene. CDR3 length: 14 residues. Here the CDR3 reads CASRGTSFVGEQFF. CDR3 nucleotide sequence: TGTGCCAGCAGGGGGACTAGCTTCGTCGGTGAGCAGTTCTTC.

The gene calls are TRBV4-3 and TRBJ1-1; 7 nucleotides align to TRBD1. The CDR3 has 15 residues. Losses at the gene ends were 4 bases for V and 3 bases for J; bases not matched to a gene: 8. The germline V gene encodes CDR1 LGHNA and CDR2 YSLEER. The CDR3 bases are TGCGCCAGCAGCCGCGGCCGGGACAGAGACACTGAAGCTTTCTTT. Translation gives CASSRGRDRDTEAFF.

J is TRBJ1-1 and V is TRBV5-8, with a possible D match to TRBD1 (6 bases). The CDR3 spans 16 residues. V lost 3 bases to trimming and J lost 1 base, with 16 bases between them. The germline gives CDR1 SGHTS, CDR2 YDEGEE. CDR3 DNA: TGTGCCAGCAGCTCTTTAACAGGGTACCCGAACACTGAAGCTTTCTTT. Its translation: CASSSLTGYPNTEAFF.

This chain links TRBV6-5 with TRBJ2-1; 12 bases align to TRBD2. This CDR3 is built from 15 residues. The germline CDR1 and CDR2 sequences are MNHEY and SVGAGI. With V trimmed by 1 base and J by 9 bases, 4 bases remained unmatched. CDR3 coding DNA: TGTGCCAGCAGTTACTGGCTAGCGGGGGGGGGTGAGCAGTTCTTC. Amino acids: CASSYWLAGGGEQFF.

The J gene is TRBJ2-4, the V gene TRBV27, with D tentatively TRBD2 (7 bases). The CDR3 covers 14 residues. V was shortened by 3 bases and J by 8 bases, with 14 bases between the two germline ends. Germline CDR1 MNHEY, CDR2 SMNVEV (reference sequence). The CDR3 DNA follows: TGTGCCAGCAGTTTGGGGGCTAGCGGCGACATTCAGTACTTC. Its translation: CASSLGASGDIQYF.

The CDR3 sequence is CASSLTGQNTDTQYF. CDR3 coding DNA: TGTGCCAGCTCACTCACGGGACAGAACACAGATACGCAGTATTTT. The genes are TRBV18 and TRBJ2-3, with 7 bases identical to TRBD1. CDR3 length: 15 amino acids. J lost 2 bases, V lost 4 bases, and 6 bases had no gene match. Germline V lookup: CDR1 KGHSH, CDR2 LQKENI. The complete variable domain, with remaining parts taken from reference TRBV18 and TRBJ2-3, reads NAGVMQNPRHLVRRRGQEARLRCSPMKGHSHVYWYRQLPEEGLKFMVYLQKENIIDESGMPKERFSAEFPKEGPSILRIQQVVRGDSAAYFCASSLTGQNTDTQYFGPGTRLTVL.

CDR3 coding DNA: TGTGCCAGCAGCCCACGACAGGGGATGGTCACCGGGGAGCTGTTTTTT. It yields the protein CASSPRQGMVTGELFF. The rearrangement joins TRBV11-3 to TRBJ2-2, with TRBD1 matching 8 bases. The V gene end was trimmed by 5 bases and the J gene end by 4 bases; junction bases not matched to a gene: 9. Germline V gene sequence: CDR1 SGHNT, CDR2 YENEEA. The length of the CDR3 is 16 residues.